This TCR beta chain emerged from a study of T-cell reconstitution after alpha-beta-depleted transplantation in children. Study outcomes and limitations: Newly produced T cells mostly provided counts and TCRbeta diversity after one year, as hyperexpanded clones declined.

Using unique molecular identifiers, the investigators prepared the TCRbeta library. Via MiXCR, TCRdb re-called the PCR reads, giving one row per CDR3 protein. The table shows around 200,000 distinct CDR3 sequences, with 7.5% to 9.5% occurring only once. The ends lost 5 bases at V and 4 bases at J; junction bases unmatched: 7. The germline V gene encodes CDR1 SGHRS and CDR2 YFSETQ. The CDR3 loop spans 15 amino acids. This clonotype was seen a few times. Its antigen is not identified. V and J are TRBV5-1 and TRBJ2-5; 11 nucleotides align to TRBD1. The source of this sequence is a male patient aged 2-9 years who had a stem cell transplant for acute myeloid leukemia, so the T cells may come from the graft donor. The sequencing here drew on PBMCs, mostly from graft donor cells, taken 360 days after TCRalphabeta/CD19-depleted stem cell transplant. This CDR3 is CASRSDRGLTETQYF. In nucleotides, the CDR3 is TGCGCCAGCAGGTCGGACAGGGGGCTTACAGAGACCCAGTACTTC.